This T cell receptor (beta chain) was sequenced for a study of blood T cell repertoires in COVID-19. Looking at the study overall: Acute and convalescent COVID-19 samples came from the United States, Italy and Spain. T cells, B-cell-depleted T cells, or PBMCs provided the cDNA or gDNA that served as material.

This clone was picked up a small number of times. This table comes from immunoSEQ multiplex PCR, and its TCRdb copy is limited to in-frame clones, with some not included. The sample consists of roughly 53,000 clones, around 82% of them appearing once. Germline V gene lookup returns CDR1 GTSNPN and CDR2 SVGIG (reference sequence). CDR3 size: 15 residues. Trimming stripped 4 bases from V and 4 bases from J, with 19 bases between. V and J are TRBV30 and TRBJ1-2, with D unclear. The receptor's source is a human donor in a cohort sampled during active COVID-19. Material: peripheral blood. The CDR3 here is CAWNQDTRQLYGYTF. CDR3 coding DNA: TGTGCCTGGAACCAAGACACCCGTCAACTCTATGGCTACACCTTC.